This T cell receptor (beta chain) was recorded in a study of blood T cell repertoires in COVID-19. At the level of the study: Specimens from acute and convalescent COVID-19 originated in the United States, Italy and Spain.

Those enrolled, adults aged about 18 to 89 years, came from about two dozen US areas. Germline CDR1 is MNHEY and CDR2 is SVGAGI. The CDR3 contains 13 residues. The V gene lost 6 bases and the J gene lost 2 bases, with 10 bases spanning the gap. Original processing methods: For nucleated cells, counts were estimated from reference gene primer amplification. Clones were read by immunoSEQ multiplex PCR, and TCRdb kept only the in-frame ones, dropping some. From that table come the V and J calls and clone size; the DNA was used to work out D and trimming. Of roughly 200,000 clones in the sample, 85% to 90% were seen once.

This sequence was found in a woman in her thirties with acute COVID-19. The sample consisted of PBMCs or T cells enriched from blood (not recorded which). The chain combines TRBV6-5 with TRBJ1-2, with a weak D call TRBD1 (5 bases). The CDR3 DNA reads TGTGCCAGCAGCACTACAGGAAACTATGGCTACACCTTC. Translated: CASSTTGNYGYTF.